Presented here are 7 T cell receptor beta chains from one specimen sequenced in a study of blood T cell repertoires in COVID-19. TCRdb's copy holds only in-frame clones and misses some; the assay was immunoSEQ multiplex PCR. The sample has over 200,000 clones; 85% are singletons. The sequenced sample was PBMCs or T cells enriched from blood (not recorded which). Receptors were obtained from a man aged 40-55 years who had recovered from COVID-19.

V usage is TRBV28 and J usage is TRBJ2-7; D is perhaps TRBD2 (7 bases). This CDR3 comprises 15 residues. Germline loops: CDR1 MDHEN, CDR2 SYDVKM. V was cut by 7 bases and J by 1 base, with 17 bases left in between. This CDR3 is CASTYGGGGSYEQYF. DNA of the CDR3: TGTGCCAGCACATACGGGGGAGGGGGTTCCTACGAGCAGTACTTC. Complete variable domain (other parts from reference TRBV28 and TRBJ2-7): DVKVTQSSRYLVKRTGEKVFLECVQDMDHENMFWYRQDPGLGLRLIYFSYDVKMKEKGDIPEGYSVSREKKERFSLILESASTNQTSMYLCASTYGGGGSYEQYFGPGTRLTVT.

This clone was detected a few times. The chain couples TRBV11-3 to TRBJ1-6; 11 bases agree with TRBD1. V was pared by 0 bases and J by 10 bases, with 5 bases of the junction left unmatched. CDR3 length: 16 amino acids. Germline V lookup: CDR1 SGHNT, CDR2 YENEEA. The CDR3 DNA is TGTGCCAGCAGCTTAGAACCCCGGGACAGGGGGTCACCCCTCCACTTT. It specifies CASSLEPRDRGSPLHF.

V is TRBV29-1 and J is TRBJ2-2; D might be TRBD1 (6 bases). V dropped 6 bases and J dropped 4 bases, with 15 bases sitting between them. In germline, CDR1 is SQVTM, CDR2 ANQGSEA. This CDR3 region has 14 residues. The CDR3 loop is CSVQTGSGTGELFF. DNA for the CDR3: TGCAGCGTGCAAACAGGGTCGGGCACCGGGGAGCTGTTTTTT.

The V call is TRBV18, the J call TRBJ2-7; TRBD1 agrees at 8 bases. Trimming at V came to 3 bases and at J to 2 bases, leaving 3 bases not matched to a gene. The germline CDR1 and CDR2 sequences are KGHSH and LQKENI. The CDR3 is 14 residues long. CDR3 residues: CASSPKDRAYEQYF. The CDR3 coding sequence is TGTGCCAGCTCACCTAAGGACAGGGCCTACGAGCAGTACTTC.

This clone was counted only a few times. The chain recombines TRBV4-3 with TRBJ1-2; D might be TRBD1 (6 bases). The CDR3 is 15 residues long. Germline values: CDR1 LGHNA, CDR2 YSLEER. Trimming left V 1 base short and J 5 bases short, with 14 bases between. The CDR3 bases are TGCGCCAGCAGCCAAGGCGGACAGCAGAGGTATGGCTACACCTTC. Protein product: CASSQGGQQRYGYTF.

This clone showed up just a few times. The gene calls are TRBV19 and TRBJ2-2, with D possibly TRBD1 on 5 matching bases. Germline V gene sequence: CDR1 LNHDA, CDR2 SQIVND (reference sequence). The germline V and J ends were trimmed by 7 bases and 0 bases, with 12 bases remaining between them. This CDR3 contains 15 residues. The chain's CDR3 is CASKGQTTNTGELFF. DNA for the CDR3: TGTGCCAGTAAGGGGCAGACCACGAACACCGGGGAGCTGTTTTTT.

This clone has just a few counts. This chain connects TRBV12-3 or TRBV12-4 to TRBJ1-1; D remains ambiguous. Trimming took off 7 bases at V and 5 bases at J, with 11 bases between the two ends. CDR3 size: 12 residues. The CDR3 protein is CASMEGWTEAFF. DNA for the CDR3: TGTGCCAGCATGGAGGGTTGGACTGAAGCTTTCTTT.